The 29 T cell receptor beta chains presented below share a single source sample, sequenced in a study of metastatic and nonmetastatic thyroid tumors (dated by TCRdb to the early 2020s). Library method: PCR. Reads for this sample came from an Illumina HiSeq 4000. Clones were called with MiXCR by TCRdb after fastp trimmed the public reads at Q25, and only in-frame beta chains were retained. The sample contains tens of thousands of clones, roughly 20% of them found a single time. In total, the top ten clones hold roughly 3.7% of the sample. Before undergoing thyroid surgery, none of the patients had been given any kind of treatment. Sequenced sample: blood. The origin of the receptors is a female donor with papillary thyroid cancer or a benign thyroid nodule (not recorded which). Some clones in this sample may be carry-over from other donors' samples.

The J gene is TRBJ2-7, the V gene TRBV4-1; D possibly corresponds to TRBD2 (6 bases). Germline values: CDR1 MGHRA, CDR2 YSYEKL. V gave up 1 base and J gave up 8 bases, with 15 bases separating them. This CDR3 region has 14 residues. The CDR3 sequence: CASSQALGRYKQYF. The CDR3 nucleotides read TGCGCCAGCAGCCAAGCTCTCGGGAGATACAAGCAGTACTTC.

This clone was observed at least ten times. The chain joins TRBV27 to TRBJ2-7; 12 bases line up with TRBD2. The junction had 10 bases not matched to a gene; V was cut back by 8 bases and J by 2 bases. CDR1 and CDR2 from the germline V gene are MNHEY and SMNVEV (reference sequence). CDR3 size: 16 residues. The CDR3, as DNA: TGTGCCAGCTACGCCTGGACTAGCGGGACAACCTACGAGCAGTACTTC. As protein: CASYAWTSGTTYEQYF.

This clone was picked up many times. CDR3 bases: TGTGCCAGTAGTATGACGAGGGCCACTGAAGCTTTCTTT. Translating gives CASSMTRATEAFF. V and J are TRBV19 and TRBJ1-1; D gene ambiguous. Germline V CDR1 and CDR2: LNHDA, SQIVND (reference sequence). V was pared by 3 bases and J by 4 bases, with 9 bases between. The CDR3 contains 13 residues.

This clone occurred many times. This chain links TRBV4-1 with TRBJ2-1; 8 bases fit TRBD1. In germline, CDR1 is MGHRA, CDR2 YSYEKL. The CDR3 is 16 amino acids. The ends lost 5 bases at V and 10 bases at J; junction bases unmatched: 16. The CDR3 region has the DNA TGCGCCAGCAGCTTCCAGACAGGGGATCCCTCTGGGGAGCAGTTCTTC. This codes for CASSFQTGDPSGEQFF.

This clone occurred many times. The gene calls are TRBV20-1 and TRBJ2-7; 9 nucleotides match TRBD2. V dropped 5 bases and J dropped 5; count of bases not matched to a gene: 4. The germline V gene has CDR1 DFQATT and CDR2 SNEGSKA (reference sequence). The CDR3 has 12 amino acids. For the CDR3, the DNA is TGCAGTGCTCATAGCGGGAGAGACGAGCAGTACTTC. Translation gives CSAHSGRDEQYF.

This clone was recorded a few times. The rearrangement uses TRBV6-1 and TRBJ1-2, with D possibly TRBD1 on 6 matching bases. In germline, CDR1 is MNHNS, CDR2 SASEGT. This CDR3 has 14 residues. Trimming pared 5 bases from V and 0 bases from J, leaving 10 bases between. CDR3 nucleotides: TGTGCCAGCAGTAGACAGGAGTCTAACTATGGCTACACCTTC. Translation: CASSRQESNYGYTF.

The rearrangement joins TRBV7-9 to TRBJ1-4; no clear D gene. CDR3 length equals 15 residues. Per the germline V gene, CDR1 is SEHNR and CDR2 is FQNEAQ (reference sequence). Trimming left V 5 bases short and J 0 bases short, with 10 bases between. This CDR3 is CASSPLTSTNEKLFF. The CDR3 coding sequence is TGTGCCAGCAGCCCCCTGACATCAACTAATGAAAAACTGTTTTTT.

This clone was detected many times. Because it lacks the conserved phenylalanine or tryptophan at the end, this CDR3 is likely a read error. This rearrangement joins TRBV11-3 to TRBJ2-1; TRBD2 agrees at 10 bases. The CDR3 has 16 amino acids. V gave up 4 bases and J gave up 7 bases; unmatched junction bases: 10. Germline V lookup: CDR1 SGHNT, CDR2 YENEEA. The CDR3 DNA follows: TGTGCCAGCAGCTCGACCGGGACTAGCGTGGGGAATGAGCAGTTCCTC. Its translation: CASSSTGTSVGNEQFL.

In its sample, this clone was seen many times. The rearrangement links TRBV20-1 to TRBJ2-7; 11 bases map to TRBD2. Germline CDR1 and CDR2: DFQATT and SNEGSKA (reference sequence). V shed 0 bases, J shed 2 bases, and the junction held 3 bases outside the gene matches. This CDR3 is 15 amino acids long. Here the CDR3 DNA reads TGCAGTGCTAGAGACACTAGCGGGAGTCCCTACGAGCAGTACTTC. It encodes CSARDTSGSPYEQYF.

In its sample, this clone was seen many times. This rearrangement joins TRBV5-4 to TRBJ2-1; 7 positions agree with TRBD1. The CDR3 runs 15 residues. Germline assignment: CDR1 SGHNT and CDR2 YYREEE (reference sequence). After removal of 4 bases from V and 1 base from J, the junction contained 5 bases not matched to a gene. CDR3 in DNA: TGTGCCAGCAGCGCCAGACAGGGATCCTACAATGAGCAGTTCTTC. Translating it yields CASSARQGSYNEQFF.

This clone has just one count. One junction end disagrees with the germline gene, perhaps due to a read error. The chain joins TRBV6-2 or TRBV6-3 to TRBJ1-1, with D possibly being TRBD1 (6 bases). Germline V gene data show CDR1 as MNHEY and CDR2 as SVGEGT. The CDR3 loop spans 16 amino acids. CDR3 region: CASSYWKRGPFTEALF. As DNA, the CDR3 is TGTGCCAGCAGTTACTGGAAACGGGGGCCATTCACTGAAGCTTTATTT.

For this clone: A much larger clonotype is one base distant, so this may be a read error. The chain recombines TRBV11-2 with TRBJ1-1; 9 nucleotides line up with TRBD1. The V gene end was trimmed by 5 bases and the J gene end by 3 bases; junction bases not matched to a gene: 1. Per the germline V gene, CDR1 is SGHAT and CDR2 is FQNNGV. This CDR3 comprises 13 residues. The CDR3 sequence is CASSRQGDTEAFF. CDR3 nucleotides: TGTGCCAGCAGCCGACAGGGGGACACTGAAGCTTTCTTT.

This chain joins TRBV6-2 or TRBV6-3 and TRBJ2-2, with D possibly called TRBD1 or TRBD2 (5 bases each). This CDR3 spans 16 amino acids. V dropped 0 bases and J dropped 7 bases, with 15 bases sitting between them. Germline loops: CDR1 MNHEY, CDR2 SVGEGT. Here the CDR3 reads CASSYSATGGFGELFF. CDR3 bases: TGTGCCAGCAGTTACTCGGCTACAGGAGGCTTCGGGGAGCTGTTTTTT.

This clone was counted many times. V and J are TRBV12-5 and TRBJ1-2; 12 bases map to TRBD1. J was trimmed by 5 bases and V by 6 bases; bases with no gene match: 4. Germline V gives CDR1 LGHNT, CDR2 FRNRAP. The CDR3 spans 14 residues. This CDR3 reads CASGTGQGAYGYTF. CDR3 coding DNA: TGTGCTAGTGGCACGGGACAGGGGGCTTATGGCTACACCTTC.

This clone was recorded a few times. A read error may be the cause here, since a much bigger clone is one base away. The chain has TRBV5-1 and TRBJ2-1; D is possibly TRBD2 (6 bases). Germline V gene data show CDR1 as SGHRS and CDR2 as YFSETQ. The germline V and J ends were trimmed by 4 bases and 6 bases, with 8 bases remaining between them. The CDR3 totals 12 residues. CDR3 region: CASSRTINEQFF. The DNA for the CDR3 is TGCGCCAGCAGCCGGACTATCAATGAGCAGTTCTTC.

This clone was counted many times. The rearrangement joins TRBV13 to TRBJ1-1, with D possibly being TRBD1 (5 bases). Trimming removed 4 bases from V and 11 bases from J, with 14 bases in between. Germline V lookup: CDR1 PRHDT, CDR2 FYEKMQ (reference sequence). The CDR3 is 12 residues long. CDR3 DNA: TGTGCCAGCAGCTCCACAGGTAATGGGGCTTTCTTT. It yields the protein CASSSTGNGAFF.

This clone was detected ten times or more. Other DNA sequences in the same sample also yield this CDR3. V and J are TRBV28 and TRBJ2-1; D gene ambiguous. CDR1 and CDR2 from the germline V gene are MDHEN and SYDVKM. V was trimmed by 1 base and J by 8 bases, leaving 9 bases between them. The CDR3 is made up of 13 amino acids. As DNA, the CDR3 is TGTGCCAGCAGTTTATCTCTTGGGGATGAGCAGTTCTTC. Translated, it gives CASSLSLGDEQFF.

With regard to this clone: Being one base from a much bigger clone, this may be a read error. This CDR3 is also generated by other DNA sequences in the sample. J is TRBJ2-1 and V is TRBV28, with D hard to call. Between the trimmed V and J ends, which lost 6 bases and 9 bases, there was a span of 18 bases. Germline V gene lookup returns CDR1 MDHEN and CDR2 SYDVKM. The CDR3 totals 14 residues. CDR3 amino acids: CASRNLVGAPEQFF. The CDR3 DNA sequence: TGTGCCAGCAGGAATTTGGTCGGTGCCCCTGAGCAGTTCTTC.

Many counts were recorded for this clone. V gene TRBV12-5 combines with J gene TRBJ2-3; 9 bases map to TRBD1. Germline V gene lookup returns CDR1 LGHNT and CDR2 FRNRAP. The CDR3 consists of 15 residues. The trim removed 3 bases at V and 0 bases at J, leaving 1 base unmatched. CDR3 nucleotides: TGTGCTAGTGGTTTAGGGACAGGGAGCACAGATACGCAGTATTTT. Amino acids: CASGLGTGSTDTQYF.

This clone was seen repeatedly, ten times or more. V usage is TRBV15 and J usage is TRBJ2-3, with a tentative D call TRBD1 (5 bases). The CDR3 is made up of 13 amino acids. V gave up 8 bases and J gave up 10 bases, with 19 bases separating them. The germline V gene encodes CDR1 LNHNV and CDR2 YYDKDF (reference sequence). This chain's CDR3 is CATSTVRQGAQYF. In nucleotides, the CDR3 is TGTGCCACCTCGACAGTTCGGCAAGGGGCGCAGTATTTT.

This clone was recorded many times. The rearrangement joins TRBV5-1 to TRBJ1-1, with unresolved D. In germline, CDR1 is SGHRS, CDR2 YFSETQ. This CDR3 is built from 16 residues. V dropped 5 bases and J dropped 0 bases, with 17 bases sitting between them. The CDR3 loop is CASRPTLTSLNTEAFF. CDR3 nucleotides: TGCGCCAGCAGGCCGACCCTGACAAGCTTGAACACTGAAGCTTTCTTT.

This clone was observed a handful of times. CDR3 protein: CATSGTGRDLVTEAFF. The DNA for the CDR3 is TGTGCCACCAGCGGGACAGGGAGGGACTTGGTCACTGAAGCTTTCTTT. The J gene is TRBJ1-1, the V gene TRBV10-3; 9 nucleotides align to TRBD1. The CDR3 covers 16 residues. V lost 10 bases, J lost 4 bases, and 16 bases stayed unmatched. Germline lookup yields CDR1 ENHRY and CDR2 SYGVKD.

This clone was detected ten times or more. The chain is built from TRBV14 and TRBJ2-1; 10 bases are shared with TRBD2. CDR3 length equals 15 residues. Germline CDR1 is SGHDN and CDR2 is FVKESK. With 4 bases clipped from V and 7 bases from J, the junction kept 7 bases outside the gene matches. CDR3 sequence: CASSPSGRVWNEQFF. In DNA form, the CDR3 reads TGTGCCAGCAGCCCGAGCGGGAGGGTATGGAATGAGCAGTTCTTC. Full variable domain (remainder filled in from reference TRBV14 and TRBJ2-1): EAGVTQFPSHSVIEKGQTVTLRCDPISGHDNLYWYRRVMGKEIKFLLHFVKESKQDESGMPNNRFLAERTGGTYSTLKVQPAELEDSGVYFCASSPSGRVWNEQFFGPGTRLTVL.

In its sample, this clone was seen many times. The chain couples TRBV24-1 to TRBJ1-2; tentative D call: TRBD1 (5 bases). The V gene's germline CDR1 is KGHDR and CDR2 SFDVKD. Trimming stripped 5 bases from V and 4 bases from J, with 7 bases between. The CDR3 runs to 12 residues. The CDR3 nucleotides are TGTGCCACCAGTGCCGACAGCTATGGCTACACCTTC. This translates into CATSADSYGYTF.

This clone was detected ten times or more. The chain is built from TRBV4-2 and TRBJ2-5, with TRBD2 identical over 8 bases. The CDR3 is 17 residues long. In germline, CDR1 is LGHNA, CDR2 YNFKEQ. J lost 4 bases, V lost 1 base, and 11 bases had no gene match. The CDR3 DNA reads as TGTGCCAGCAGCCAAGTCTCTAGCGGGTTAGTTGGAGAGACCCAGTACTTC. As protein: CASSQVSSGLVGETQYF.

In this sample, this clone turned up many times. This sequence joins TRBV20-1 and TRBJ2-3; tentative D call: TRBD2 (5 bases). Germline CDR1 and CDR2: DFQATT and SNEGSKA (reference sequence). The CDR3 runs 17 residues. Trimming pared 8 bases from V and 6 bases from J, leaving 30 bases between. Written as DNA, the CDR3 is TGCAGTTTGCTAGGATTCGCGTCGGGGTACCCACTTGATACGCAGTATTTT. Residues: CSLLGFASGYPLDTQYF.

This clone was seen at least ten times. In DNA form, the CDR3 reads TGTGCCAGCAGCCTATGGACGATGAGTCAGGGACAAGAGACCCAGTACTTC. The encoded protein is CASSLWTMSQGQETQYF. This rearrangement joins TRBV3-1 to TRBJ2-5, with a weak D call TRBD1 (5 bases). Germline CDR1 and CDR2: LGHDT and YNNKEL (reference sequence). The ends were cut back, 4 bases at V and 2 bases at J, with 20 bases in the middle. This CDR3 is 17 amino acids long.

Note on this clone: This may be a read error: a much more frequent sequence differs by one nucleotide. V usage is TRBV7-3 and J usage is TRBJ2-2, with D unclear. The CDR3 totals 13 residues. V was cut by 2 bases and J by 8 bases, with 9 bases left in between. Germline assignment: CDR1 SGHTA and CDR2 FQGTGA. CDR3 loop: CASSLQVSGELFF. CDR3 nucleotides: TGTGCCAGCAGCTTACAGGTATCTGGGGAGCTGTTTTTT.

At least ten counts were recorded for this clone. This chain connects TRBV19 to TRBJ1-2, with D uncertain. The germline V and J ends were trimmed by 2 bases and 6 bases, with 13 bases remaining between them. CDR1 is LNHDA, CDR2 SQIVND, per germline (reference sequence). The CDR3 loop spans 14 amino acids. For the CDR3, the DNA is TGTGCCAGTAGTATAAGGGCAGCTAGAGATGGCTACACCTTC. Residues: CASSIRAARDGYTF.